This record concerns one T cell receptor beta chain sequence. Its cognate antigen has yet to be identified. Qualities for individual bases were not recorded, and no much larger clone is one base off. This sample stems from a study of OX40 agonist ivuxolimab in advanced cancers. For the wider study: Ivuxolimab, which targeted the costimulatory receptor OX40 (CD134), was an agonistic, fully human IgG2 monoclonal antibody. Prior anti-PD-1, anti-PD-L1 or anti-CTLA-4 therapy was permitted, and checkpoint inhibitors had been received by less than 45% of dose-escalation patients. The purpose of peripheral TCRbeta sequencing was to test whether ivuxolimab changed TCR sequence diversity and led to clonal T-cell expansion. Among the roughly 52 dose-escalation patients, some 20 had hepatocellular carcinoma, 15 or so melanoma, 9 renal cell carcinoma and 9 head and neck cancer. Intravenous ivuxolimab was administered to patients every 2 weeks at six dose levels: 0.01, 0.1, 0.3, 1.5, 3 and 10 mg/kg. In the dose-escalation cohort, roughly 82% of patients were male, and the mean age was roughly 60 years with a range of roughly 23 to 79. The paper covers the monotherapy dose-escalation part of the phase I ivuxolimab trial, which included N ≈ 57 patients. Partial responses were achieved by three dose-escalation patients, of whom one had hepatocellular carcinoma and two had cutaneous melanoma.

To sequence the TCRbeta CDR3 region, genomic DNA was isolated from the sorted cells. TCRbeta CDR3 regions were sequenced using the immunoSEQ Assay. TCRdb holds this immuneACCESS table with in-frame rearrangements only. Some clones are missing; in checked studies, unresolved V genes explain under half, and the rest has no known cause. The sample yields 50,000 to 85,000 clones; around 85% were counted once. Roughly 4% of the sample belongs to the ten largest clones. On the study overall, not on this receptor specifically: Which antigens the clonally expanded peripheral T cells were specific for was not determined. In partial responders in the 0.1-3.0 mg/kg groups, normalized peripheral clonal expansion was found to be among the lowest, especially among CD8+ T cells. After ivuxolimab, more expanded clones were found on average in CD8+ T cells than in CD4+ T cells. At doses of 0.1 to 3.0 mg/kg, clonal expansion of both CD4+ and CD8+ blood T cells was observed from baseline to week 6. Low levels of normalized T-cell clonal expansion were also seen in some patients who did not respond.

The trial excluded patients who had a history of autoimmune disease or were on systemic immunosuppression. Peripheral blood for TCR sequencing was collected from all dose cohorts at baseline, on cycle 4 day 1, and on cycle 7 day 1. The samples were taken from a phase I, first-in-human, multicenter, open-label dose-escalation trial of ivuxolimab. Adults with locally advanced or metastatic head and neck squamous cell, hepatocellular, melanoma or renal cell carcinoma were enrolled in the trial. CD4+ and CD8+ T cells were sorted separately from peripheral blood before TCR sequencing. The TCR was taken from an adult with an advanced solid tumor such as melanoma, head and neck, liver or kidney cancer. This specimen was CD4+ or CD8+ T cells sorted from blood, taken in a trial of the OX40 agonist ivuxolimab.

CDR3 protein: CASSPSGLVTYNEQFF. The DNA is as follows: TGTGCCAGCAGCCCCTCGGGACTAGTAACCTACAATGAGCAGTTCTTC. The V and J genes are TRBV9 and TRBJ2-1, with 8 bases matching TRBD2. Measured from the cysteine to the phenylalanine, the CDR3 is 16 residues long. Kept here is only the CDR3 DNA, which spans 48 bases and is read in frame from base 1. Reading the germline V gene gives CDR1 SGDLS and CDR2 YYNGEE. V and J are trimmed by 4 bases and 2 bases, and the gene matches miss 8 bases of the junction.